Shown below are 32 T cell receptor beta chains from a single sample sequenced in a study of blood T cell repertoires in COVID-19. Assay used: immunoSEQ multiplex PCR; TCRdb lists only in-frame clones, some missing. The sample lists 65,000 to 90,000 clones, around 80% seen once, with 26% in the top ten. Sequencing was done on a sample of peripheral blood. Source of these receptors: a man between 60 and 70 years old with active or convalescent COVID-19.

The chain uses TRBV6-5 and TRBJ2-7; D might be TRBD2 (6 bases). Germline V gene data show CDR1 as MNHEY and CDR2 as SVGAGI. The CDR3 loop spans 15 amino acids. V lost 6 bases to trimming and J lost 2 bases, with 17 bases between them. The CDR3 protein is CASSPPLGGTYEQYF. The CDR3 region has the DNA TGTGCCAGCAGCCCCCCTTTGGGCGGGACCTACGAGCAGTACTTC.

The table lists this clone with a few counts. The chain combines TRBV2 with TRBJ2-7; 8 positions match TRBD2. CDR3 length equals 14 residues. Per the germline V gene, CDR1 is SNHLY and CDR2 is FYNNEI. J was trimmed by 3 bases and V by 6 bases; bases with no gene match: 7. The CDR3 region is CASRSGGVDYEQYF. CDR3 nucleotide sequence: TGTGCCAGCAGGTCGGGGGGGGTTGACTACGAGCAGTACTTC.

This sequence joins TRBV5-6 and TRBJ2-5; TRBD1 is a possible D gene (5 bases). V lost 0 bases, J lost 6 bases, and 12 bases lay in between. From germline, CDR1 is SGHDT and CDR2 YYEEEE. This CDR3 is built from 14 residues. CDR3 sequence reads: CASSLGQSSQTQYF. The DNA for the CDR3 is TGTGCCAGCAGCTTGGGACAGAGCTCACAGACCCAGTACTTC.

The J gene is TRBJ2-2, the V gene TRBV9; D unresolved. There are 13 residues in the CDR3. The ends were cut back, 0 bases at V and 11 bases at J, with 11 bases in the middle. Germline V gene lookup returns CDR1 SGDLS and CDR2 YYNGEE. CDR3 DNA sequence: TGTGCCAGCAGCGTAGAAAGTGGCTCCGAGCTGTTTTTT. It yields the protein CASSVESGSELFF.

This clone is labeled hyperexpanded. The V call is TRBV3-1 (or the pseudogene TRBV3-2), the J call TRBJ1-3, with D perhaps matching TRBD1 (6 bases). CDR1 LGHDT and CDR2 YNNKEL come from the germline V gene (reference sequence). V dropped 6 bases and J dropped 0 bases, with 12 bases sitting between them. The CDR3 covers 15 residues. Here the CDR3 reads CASSIQGYSGNTIYF. CDR3 in DNA: TGTGCCAGCAGTATACAGGGCTACTCTGGAAACACCATATATTTT.

This clone was recorded a few times. The chain has TRBV21-1 and TRBJ1-5. TRBV21-1 has pseudogene status. The CDR3 loop spans 14 amino acids. Here the CDR3 reads CASSAKVANQPQHF. Here the CDR3 DNA reads TGTGCCAGCAGCGCTAAAGTTGCAAATCAGCCCCAGCATTTT.

This chain links TRBV4-1 with TRBJ2-1, with 10 bases that match TRBD2. Germline V gene data show CDR1 as MGHRA and CDR2 as YSYEKL. V was clipped by 0 bases and J by 6 bases; unmatched bases: 11. The CDR3 extends over 18 amino acids. This chain's CDR3 is CASSQEPVLAGTVNEQFF. The CDR3 DNA reads TGCGCCAGCAGCCAAGAACCGGTACTAGCGGGGACCGTCAATGAGCAGTTCTTC.

The CDR3 here is CASSSLAGGKETQYF. CDR3 DNA sequence: TGTGCCAGCAGCTCACTAGCGGGGGGCAAAGAGACCCAGTACTTC. This rearrangement joins TRBV4-2 to TRBJ2-5; TRBD2 agrees at 12 bases. V dropped 5 bases and J dropped 3; count of bases not matched to a gene: 4. CDR1 is LGHNA and CDR2 is YNFKEQ in the germline V gene. The CDR3 is 15 amino acids.

In its sample, this clone is large. Other DNA sequences within the sample encode an identical CDR3. The rearrangement joins TRBV6-5 to TRBJ1-1; the D gene is possibly TRBD1 (5 bases). The CDR3 has 12 amino acids. The germline CDR1 and CDR2 sequences are MNHEY and SVGAGI. V shed 2 bases and J shed 5 bases, with 6 bases lying between them. The CDR3 spells CASSYGGTEAFF. CDR3 in DNA: TGTGCCAGCAGTTACGGGGGGACTGAAGCTTTCTTT.

The chain combines TRBV6-5 with TRBJ1-1, with 8 bases aligning to TRBD1. V trimming: 5 bases; J trimming: 4 bases; junction bases outside the gene matches: 3. Germline CDR1 and CDR2: MNHEY and SVGAGI. CDR3 length: 13 amino acids. DNA of the CDR3: TGTGCCAGCAGTAGGACAGGGAGCACTGAAGCTTTCTTT. This gives the protein CASSRTGSTEAFF.

The chain joins TRBV7-2 to TRBJ1-2; no clear D gene. The CDR3 consists of 12 residues. Trimming took 5 bases from V and 2 from J, leaving 6 bases between them. The germline CDR1 and CDR2 sequences are SGHTA and FQGNSA. The CDR3 DNA sequence: TGTGCCAGCAGCATACAAAACTATGGCTACACCTTC. Translation: CASSIQNYGYTF.

This clone was seen more than once but under ten times. V usage is TRBV19 and J usage is TRBJ2-2; D might be TRBD1 (6 bases). From germline, CDR1 is LNHDA and CDR2 SQIVND (reference sequence). CDR3 length equals 18 residues. The germline V and J ends were trimmed by 2 bases and 5 bases, with 21 bases remaining between them. CDR3 DNA: TGTGCCAGTAGTATAACCGGGACACACGCTTTCCGGACCGGGGAGCTGTTTTTT. This encodes CASSITGTHAFRTGELFF.

V is TRBV5-4 and J is TRBJ2-1, with 7 bases identical to TRBD2. Germline assignment: CDR1 SGHNT and CDR2 YYREEE (reference sequence). Losses at the gene ends were 5 bases for V and 2 bases for J; bases not matched to a gene: 7. The CDR3 totals 15 residues. CDR3 in amino acids: CASRIGGGTYNEQFF. The DNA of the CDR3 is TGTGCCAGCAGGATCGGCGGGGGTACCTACAATGAGCAGTTCTTC.

The table lists this clone with a few counts. The V gene is TRBV5-6, the J gene TRBJ1-6; no definite D call. CDR1 and CDR2 (germline): SGHDT, YYEEEE. The CDR3 contains 17 residues. Trimming took 4 bases from V and 0 from J, leaving 14 bases between them. CDR3 in DNA: TGTGCCAGCAGCCTATACCGACTGGGCTCCTATAATTCACCCCTCCACTTT. Translating it yields CASSLYRLGSYNSPLHF.

This clone has a single count. The chain uses TRBV7-9 and TRBJ2-3; TRBD2 agrees at 7 bases. The CDR3 has 17 amino acids. Germline V gives CDR1 SEHNR, CDR2 FQNEAQ (reference sequence). V shed 5 bases and J 2 bases; nucleotides not matched to a gene: 13. Here the CDR3 DNA reads TGTGCCAGCAGCCCCCTGGGTGGGGGGGGATTCACAGATACGCAGTATTTT. This gives the protein CASSPLGGGGFTDTQYF.

The rearrangement uses TRBV19 and TRBJ1-5, with D possibly matching TRBD1 (5 bases). Looked up from germline, CDR1 is LNHDA and CDR2 is SQIVND (reference sequence). V was trimmed by 1 base and J by 10 bases, leaving 23 bases between them. The CDR3 contains 17 residues. DNA of the CDR3: TGTGCCAGTAGTATAGCTATGGCGACAGCCGTAAATCTCCCCCAGCATTTT. Residues: CASSIAMATAVNLPQHF.

The V and J genes are TRBV6-4 and TRBJ1-4; D unresolved. Germline lookup yields CDR1 MRHNA and CDR2 SNTAGT. V lost 7 bases and J lost 2, with 11 bases in between. The CDR3 has 14 residues. CDR3 nucleotide sequence: TGTGCCAGCATTCCCCCCGTCACTAATGAAAAACTGTTTTTT. The encoded protein is CASIPPVTNEKLFF.

This clone came up once. This chain links TRBV5-1 with TRBJ1-1; perhaps TRBD1 as D (6 bases). There are 15 residues in the CDR3. V was cut by 3 bases and J by 0 bases, with 12 bases left in between. Per germline, CDR1 SGHRS and CDR2 YFSETQ. In DNA, the CDR3 is TGCGCCAGCAGCTCCGGGACAACTATGAACACTGAAGCTTTCTTT. This gives the protein CASSSGTTMNTEAFF.

This sequence joins TRBV2 and TRBJ2-3; 8 bases match TRBD2. From germline, CDR1 is SNHLY and CDR2 FYNNEI. The CDR3 has 16 amino acids. J was trimmed by 2 bases and V by 2 bases; bases with no gene match: 6. The DNA for the CDR3 is TGTGCCAGCAGTGAATCCAGCGGGGGAAACACAGATACGCAGTATTTT. Its translation is CASSESSGGNTDTQYF.

The CDR3 loop reads CASGRPRGVNEKLFF. The CDR3 nucleotides read TGTGCCAGCGGGCGGCCCAGGGGAGTAAATGAAAAACTGTTTTTT. V and J are TRBV7-9 and TRBJ1-4; a possible D gene is TRBD1 (6 bases). The CDR3 is 15 amino acids. V was clipped by 8 bases and J by 5 bases, with 18 bases between them. Germline CDR1 and CDR2: SEHNR and FQNEAQ (reference sequence).

This chain joins TRBV24-1 and TRBJ1-5; TRBD1 matches 8 bases. This CDR3 region has 14 residues. The germline V gene has CDR1 KGHDR and CDR2 SFDVKD. The V segment lost 5 bases and the J segment 7 bases; nucleotides outside the gene matches: 6. CDR3 nucleotides: TGTGCCACCAGTGGGACAGGGACTAACCAGCCCCAGCATTTT. It codes for CATSGTGTNQPQHF.

V gene TRBV5-6 combines with J gene TRBJ2-1; the match to TRBD2 covers 10 bases. Germline CDR1 and CDR2: SGHDT and YYEEEE. The CDR3 loop spans 14 amino acids. The trim removed 1 base at V and 8 bases at J, leaving 3 bases unmatched. DNA of the CDR3: TGTGCCAGCAGCTTGCGGCTAGCGGGGGATGAGCAGTTCTTC. This sequence encodes CASSLRLAGDEQFF.

V gene TRBV19 combines with J gene TRBJ2-1; the D gene is possibly TRBD2 (5 bases). The CDR3 has 15 residues. V gave up 3 bases and J gave up 2 bases, with 11 bases separating them. CDR1 LNHDA and CDR2 SQIVND come from the germline V gene (reference sequence). The CDR3 DNA is TGTGCCAGTAGTATCGCCTCGGGGACCTACAATGAGCAGTTCTTC. Protein sequence: CASSIASGTYNEQFF.

The count of this clone is one. Other DNA sequences in this specimen translate into the identical CDR3. The genes are TRBV19 and TRBJ2-2; the D is unclear. The CDR3 is 12 residues long. CDR1 and CDR2 from the germline V gene are LNHDA and SQIVND (reference sequence). The ends were cut back, 3 bases at V and 8 bases at J, with 7 bases in the middle. The CDR3 is CASSIGLGELFF. Written as DNA, the CDR3 is TGTGCCAGTAGTATCGGTCTAGGGGAGCTGTTTTTT.

The J gene is TRBJ1-1, the V gene TRBV4-2, with TRBD1 matching 8 bases. The trim removed 8 bases at V and 1 base at J, leaving 6 bases unmatched. Per the germline V gene, CDR1 is LGHNA and CDR2 is YNFKEQ. This CDR3 has 14 residues. The CDR3 DNA reads as TGTGCCAGCGGGTCGACAGGGGAGAACACTGAAGCTTTCTTT. Translated, it gives CASGSTGENTEAFF.

The V call is TRBV10-3, the J call TRBJ1-2; TRBD1 is a possible D gene (5 bases). This CDR3 has 15 residues. V was shortened by 1 base and J by 2 bases, with 11 bases between the two germline ends. Germline values: CDR1 ENHRY, CDR2 SYGVKD. In DNA form, the CDR3 reads TGTGCCATCAGTGAGTACGGAAAGGGGAACTATGGCTACACCTTC. It specifies CAISEYGKGNYGYTF.

Worth noting for this clone: The junction and the germline gene differ at one end; a read error may be behind it. The chain uses TRBV5-4 and TRBJ2-5, with a tentative D call TRBD2 (6 bases). The CDR3 extends over 12 amino acids. Germline CDR1 and CDR2: SGHNT and YYREEE (reference sequence). CDR3 sequence: CASSLDGGPPDF. Written as DNA, the CDR3 is TGTGCCAGCAGCTTGGACGGGGGACCCCCGGACTTC.

This clone is a singleton in its sample. The CDR3 loop reads CASSLTLGTGYGYTF. DNA of the CDR3: TGTGCCAGCAGTTTAACTCTCGGGACAGGGTATGGCTACACCTTC. The chain has TRBV27 and TRBJ1-2, with 9 positions matching TRBD1. V dropped 2 bases and J dropped 5; count of bases not matched to a gene: 6. Germline V lookup: CDR1 MNHEY, CDR2 SMNVEV (reference sequence). There are 15 residues in the CDR3.

The chain is built from TRBV28 and TRBJ2-1; TRBD1 agrees at 8 bases. J was trimmed by 7 bases and V by 7 bases; bases with no gene match: 9. From germline, CDR1 is MDHEN and CDR2 SYDVKM. The CDR3 has 14 residues. CDR3 protein: CASTLPQGANEQFF. The CDR3 coding sequence is TGTGCCAGCACCCTTCCGCAGGGGGCGAATGAGCAGTTCTTC. Filled out from reference TRBV28 and TRBJ2-1, the complete variable domain reads DVKVTQSSRYLVKRTGEKVFLECVQDMDHENMFWYRQDPGLGLRLIYFSYDVKMKEKGDIPEGYSVSREKKERFSLILESASTNQTSMYLCASTLPQGANEQFFGPGTRLTVL.

This chain links TRBV7-2 with TRBJ2-7; D not resolved. The V gene's germline CDR1 is SGHTA and CDR2 FQGNSA. The CDR3 has 14 residues. The ends were cut back, 6 bases at V and 5 bases at J, with 17 bases in the middle. The CDR3 nucleotides are TGTGCCAGCAGGCCTGGGTTCCTAGAGAACGAGCAGTACTTC. Translating it yields CASRPGFLENEQYF.

This clone was detected once. CDR3 sequence reads: CAWSVRVNSNQPQHF. CDR3 nucleotides: TGTGCCTGGAGTGTAAGAGTTAATAGCAATCAGCCCCAGCATTTT. This chain joins TRBV30 and TRBJ1-5; D ambiguous. This CDR3 contains 15 residues. Looked up from germline, CDR1 is GTSNPN and CDR2 is SVGIG (reference sequence). The V and J ends lost 0 bases and 0 bases respectively, with 9 bases between them.

The chain couples TRBV3-1 (or the pseudogene TRBV3-2) to TRBJ1-6, with TRBD1 matching over 10 bases. The germline V gene encodes CDR1 LGHDT and CDR2 YNNKEL (reference sequence). This CDR3 has 17 residues. The J segment lost 4 bases and the V segment lost 2 bases, leaving 5 bases of the junction unmatched. The CDR3 loop is CASSQRDRGVYNSPLHF. CDR3 sequence (DNA): TGTGCCAGCAGCCAACGGGACAGGGGCGTTTATAATTCACCCCTCCACTTT.